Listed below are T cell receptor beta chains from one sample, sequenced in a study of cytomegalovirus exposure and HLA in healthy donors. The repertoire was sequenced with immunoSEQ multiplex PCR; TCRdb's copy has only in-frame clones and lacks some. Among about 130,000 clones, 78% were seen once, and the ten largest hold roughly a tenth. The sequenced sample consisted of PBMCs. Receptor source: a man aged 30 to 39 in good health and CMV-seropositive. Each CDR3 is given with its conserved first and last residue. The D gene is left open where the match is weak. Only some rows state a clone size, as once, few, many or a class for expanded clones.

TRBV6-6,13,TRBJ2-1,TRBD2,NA,TGTGCCAGCAGTGGGGGACTATCTTATGAGCAGTTCTTC,CASSGGLSYEQFF
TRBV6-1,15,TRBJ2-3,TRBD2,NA,TGTGCCAGCACTGAAGGGACTAGCGGTTCAGATACGCAGTATTTT,CASTEGTSGSDTQYF
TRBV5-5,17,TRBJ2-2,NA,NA,TGTGCCAGCAGCTCCCGGTGGGCGGGGAGTAACTCCGGGGAGCTGTTTTTT,CASSSRWAGSNSGELFF
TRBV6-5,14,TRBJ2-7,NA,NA,TGTGCCAGCAGTTACGGTAGGGGGGGATACGAGCAGTACTTC,CASSYGRGGYEQYF
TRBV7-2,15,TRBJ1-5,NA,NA,TGTGCCAGCAGCCTCCGAGGGGGGGCAAGTCAGCCCCAGCATTTT,CASSLRGGASQPQHF
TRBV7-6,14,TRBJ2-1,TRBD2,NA,TGTGCCAGCAGCCCGAGGGCGGGAGGAGATGAGCAGTTCTTC,CASSPRAGGDEQFF
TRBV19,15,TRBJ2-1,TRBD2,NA,TGTGCCAGCAACCGACTAGCGGGAGGGAAATATGAGCAGTTCTTC,CASNRLAGGKYEQFF
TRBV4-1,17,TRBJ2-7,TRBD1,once,TGCGCCAGCAGCCAAGTCTGGTGGACAGGGGGATCCTACGAGCAGTACTTC,CASSQVWWTGGSYEQYF
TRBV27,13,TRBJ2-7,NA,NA,TGTGCCAGCAGTTTAATCGGGGTAACCGAGCAGTACTTC,CASSLIGVTEQYF
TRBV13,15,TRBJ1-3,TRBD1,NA,TGTGCCAGCAGCGGGGGACAGGTCTCTGGAAACACCATATATTTT,CASSGGQVSGNTIYF
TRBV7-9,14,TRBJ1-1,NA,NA,TGTGCCAGCAGCTTAGAGCTCAGGGTCGCTGAAGCTTTCTTT,CASSLELRVAEAFF
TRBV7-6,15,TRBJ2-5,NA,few,TGTGCCAGCAGCTTAGCACAGAGAGTTCAAGAGACCCAGTACTTC,CASSLAQRVQETQYF
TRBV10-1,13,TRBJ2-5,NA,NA,TGCGCCAGCAGCGGACAGTCCACGGAGACCCAGTACTTC,CASSGQSTETQYF
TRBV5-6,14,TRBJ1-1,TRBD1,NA,TGTGCCAGCAGCGTACCAGGGGGGAACACTGAAGCTTTCTTT,CASSVPGGNTEAFF
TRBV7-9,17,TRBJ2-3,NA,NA,TGTGCCAGCAGCTTACTCAGCGGAGACCTTAGCACAGATACGCAGTATTTT,CASSLLSGDLSTDTQYF
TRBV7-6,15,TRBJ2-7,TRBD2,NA,TGTGCCAGCAGCTCCCGGACTAGCGGGAGACACGAGCAGTACTTC,CASSSRTSGRHEQYF
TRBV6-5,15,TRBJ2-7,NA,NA,TGTGCCAGCAGTTACGTCCAGGGCCGGACATACGAGCAGTACTTC,CASSYVQGRTYEQYF
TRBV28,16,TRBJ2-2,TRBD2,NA,TGTGCCAGCAGAAGGGGGGGACTAGCGGGCCTGGTGGGACTGTTTTTT,CASRRGGLAGLVGLFF
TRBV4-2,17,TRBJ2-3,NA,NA,TGTGCCAGCAGCCCAAGCAGGGTTCGAGTCAGCACAGATACGCAGTATTTT,CASSPSRVRVSTDTQYF
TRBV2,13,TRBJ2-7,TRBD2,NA,TGTGCCAGCAGTCCAGGGACTAGGTACGAGCAGTACTTC,CASSPGTRYEQYF
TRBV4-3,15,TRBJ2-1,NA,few,TGCGCCAGCAGCCAACCGACTAGGCGGGTCAATGAGCAGTTCTTC,CASSQPTRRVNEQFF
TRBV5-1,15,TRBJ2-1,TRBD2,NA,TGCGCCAGCAGCACCGGGACTAGCGGGAACAATGAGCAGTTCTTC,CASSTGTSGNNEQFF
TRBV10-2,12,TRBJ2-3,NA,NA,TGCGCCAGCAGGGACTTCACAGATACGCAGTATTTT,CASRDFTDTQYF
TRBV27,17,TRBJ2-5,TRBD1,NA,TGTGCCAGCAGTTTCATTCGGACAGGGGGCTCCGTGGAGACCCAGTACTTC,CASSFIRTGGSVETQYF
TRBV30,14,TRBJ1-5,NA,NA,TGTGCCTGGAGTGGGGGGCTGAGCAATCAGCCCCAGCATTTT,CAWSGGLSNQPQHF
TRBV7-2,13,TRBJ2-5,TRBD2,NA,TGTGCCAGCAGCTTCGCGGGAGAAGAGACCCAGTACTTC,CASSFAGEETQYF
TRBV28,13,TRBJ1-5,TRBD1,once,TGTGCCAGCATGGAGGGGGCGAAGCAGCCCCAGCATTTT,CASMEGAKQPQHF
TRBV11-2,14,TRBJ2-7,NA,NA,TGTGCCAGCAGCTTGTGGACAGAGTACTACGAGCAGTACTTC,CASSLWTEYYEQYF
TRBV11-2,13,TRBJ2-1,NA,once,TGTGCCAGCAGATCCGGGACAAGAGCTGAGCAGTTCTTC,CASRSGTRAEQFF
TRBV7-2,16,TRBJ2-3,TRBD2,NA,TGTGCCAGCAGCTTAGTCATGACGGGAGGAACAGATACGCAGTATTTT,CASSLVMTGGTDTQYF
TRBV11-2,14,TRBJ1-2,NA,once,TGTGCCAGCAGCCCCTCGCGGCCTAACTATGGCTACACCTTC,CASSPSRPNYGYTF
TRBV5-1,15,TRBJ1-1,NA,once,TGCGCCAGCAGCTTGATGGGTTTGGGGGCAGCTGAAGCTTTCTTT,CASSLMGLGAAEAFF
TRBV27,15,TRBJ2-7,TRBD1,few,TGTGCCAGCAGTTTATCGGGACAGGGTGGCTACGAGCAGTACTTC,CASSLSGQGGYEQYF
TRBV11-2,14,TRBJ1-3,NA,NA,TGTGCCAGCAGCAGCCAGGCGACTGGAAACACCATATATTTT,CASSSQATGNTIYF
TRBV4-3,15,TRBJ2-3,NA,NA,TGCGCCAGCAGCCAAGAGAGGGGGAGCACAGATACGCAGTATTTT,CASSQERGSTDTQYF
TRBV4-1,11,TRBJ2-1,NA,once,TGCGCCAGCAGTCCAGGGCCGGAGCAGTTCTTC,CASSPGPEQFF
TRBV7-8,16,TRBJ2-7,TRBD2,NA,TGTGCCAGCAGCTCAAGGGAGAGCGGGGGGGTCTACGAGCAGTACTTC,CASSSRESGGVYEQYF
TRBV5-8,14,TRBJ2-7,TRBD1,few,TGTGCCAGCAGCTTGGGGACAGGGTTGGACGAGCAGTACTTC,CASSLGTGLDEQYF
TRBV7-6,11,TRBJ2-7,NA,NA,TGTGCCAGCAGCACGAGTTACGAGCAGTACTTC,CASSTSYEQYF
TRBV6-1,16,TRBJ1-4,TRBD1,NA,TGTGCCAGCAGTGGGACAGGGGGCAACGAAAATGAAAAACTGTTTTTT,CASSGTGGNENEKLFF
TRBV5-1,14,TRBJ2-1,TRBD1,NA,TGCGCCAGCAGACCGGGACAGGGCAACAATGAGCAGTTCTTC,CASRPGQGNNEQFF
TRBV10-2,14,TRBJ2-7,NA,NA,TGCGCCAGCGCTCCGACACGATTCACCTACGAGCAGTACTTC,CASAPTRFTYEQYF
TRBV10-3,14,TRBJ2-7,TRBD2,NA,TGTGCCACGAGGATGTGGGAGGGTTCCTACGAGCAGTACTTC,CATRMWEGSYEQYF
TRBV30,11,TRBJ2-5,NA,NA,TGTGCCGTCGACAGGAGCAGGACCCAGTACTTC,CAVDRSRTQYF
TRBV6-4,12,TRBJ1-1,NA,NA,TGTGCCAGCAGTGACGGAGCCCCACGAGCTTTCTTT,CASSDGAPRAFF
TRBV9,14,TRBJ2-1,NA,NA,TGTGCCAGCAGCGTGCCCCCCCGGGACAATGAGCAGTTCTTC,CASSVPPRDNEQFF
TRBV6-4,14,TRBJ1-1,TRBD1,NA,TGTGCCAAACGACAGGGGTTGACGAACACTGAAGCTTTCTTT,CAKRQGLTNTEAFF
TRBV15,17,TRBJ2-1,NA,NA,TGTGCCACCAGCAGAGGTCGTCGCTGGAGCTCCTACAATGAGCAGTTCTTC,CATSRGRRWSSYNEQFF
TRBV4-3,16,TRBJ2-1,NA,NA,TGCGCCAGCAGCCAAATAGGGAGAAGAGGGTACAATGAGCAGTTCTTC,CASSQIGRRGYNEQFF